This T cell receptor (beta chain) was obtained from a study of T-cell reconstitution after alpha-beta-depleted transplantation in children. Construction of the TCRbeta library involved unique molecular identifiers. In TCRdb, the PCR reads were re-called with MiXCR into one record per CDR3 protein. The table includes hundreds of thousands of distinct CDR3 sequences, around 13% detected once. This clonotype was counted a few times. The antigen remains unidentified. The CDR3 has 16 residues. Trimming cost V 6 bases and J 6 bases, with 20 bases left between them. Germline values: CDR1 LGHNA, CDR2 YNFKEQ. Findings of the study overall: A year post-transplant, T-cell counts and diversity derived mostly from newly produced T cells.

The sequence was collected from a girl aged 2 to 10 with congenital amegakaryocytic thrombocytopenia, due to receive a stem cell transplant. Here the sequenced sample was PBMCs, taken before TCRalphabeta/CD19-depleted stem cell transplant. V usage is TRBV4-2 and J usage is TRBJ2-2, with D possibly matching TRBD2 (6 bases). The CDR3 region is CASSSPGAAGAGELFF. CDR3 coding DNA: TGTGCCAGCAGTTCCCCGGGAGCCGCTGGGGCCGGGGAGCTGTTTTTT.